This T cell receptor beta chain originates from a study of control samples from healthy donors and cancer patients. Clones were sequenced by immunoSEQ multiplex PCR, and TCRdb holds only the in-frame ones, with some missing. This sample has 60,000 or so clones, with around 96% found just once. Trimming cost V 0 bases and J 0 bases; bases outside gene matches: 5. CDR1 is SGHRS, CDR2 YFSETQ, per germline. This CDR3 is built from 16 residues. The clonotype originates from a woman aged 18-29 years in good health. Sequenced sample: blood. The V gene is TRBV5-1, the J gene TRBJ1-1, with TRBD1 matching 7 bases. The CDR3 here is CASSLVVGTVNTEAFF. In DNA, the CDR3 is TGCGCCAGCAGCTTGGTAGTCGGGACAGTGAACACTGAAGCTTTCTTT.